The 17 T cell receptor beta chains below were found in one sample sequenced in a study of blood T cell repertoires in COVID-19. TCRdb's table, derived via immunoSEQ multiplex PCR, lists solely in-frame clones and lacks some. The table shows about 240,000 clones, with 85% to 90% occurring only once. Specimen: peripheral blood. The receptors stem from a woman in her seventies with active or convalescent COVID-19.

The CDR3, as DNA: TGTGCCATCAGCTCCGGAGGCGGGGGGGAGGTAGATACGCAGTATTTT. Protein: CAISSGGGGEVDTQYF. The chain combines TRBV10-3 with TRBJ2-3; TRBD2 agrees at 9 bases. The trim removed 6 bases at V and 5 bases at J, leaving 12 bases unmatched. The CDR3 covers 16 residues. The germline CDR1 and CDR2 sequences are ENHRY and SYGVKD.

This clone was counted between two and nine times. The genes are TRBV2 and TRBJ2-7, with D perhaps matching TRBD2 (6 bases). The germline V gene encodes CDR1 SNHLY and CDR2 FYNNEI. V was clipped by 7 bases and J by 3 bases, with 10 bases between them. This CDR3 has 12 amino acids. This CDR3 is CASKVGSYEQYF. The CDR3 DNA is TGTGCCAGCAAAGTCGGGAGCTACGAGCAGTACTTC.

The chain employs TRBV7-6 and TRBJ2-3; D is possibly TRBD2 (6 bases). V was clipped by 5 bases and J by 0 bases, with 15 bases between them. The CDR3 consists of 16 residues. The germline gives CDR1 SGHVS, CDR2 FNYEAQ. CDR3 in DNA: TGTGCCAGCAGCCCCCTCGGGGACTCGAGCACAGATACGCAGTATTTT. Residues: CASSPLGDSSTDTQYF.

The rearrangement uses TRBV19 and TRBJ1-1, with D possibly matching TRBD1 (6 bases). The CDR3 totals 12 residues. Germline lookup yields CDR1 LNHDA and CDR2 SQIVND (reference sequence). V lost 5 bases, J lost 7 bases, and 11 bases lay in between. This CDR3 is CASSFPTGEAFF. The DNA of the CDR3 is TGTGCCAGTAGTTTTCCGACAGGTGAAGCTTTCTTT.

This chain joins TRBV6-5 and TRBJ2-3; a possible D gene is TRBD1 (6 bases). Germline CDR1 reads MNHEY; CDR2 reads SVGAGI. V was cut by 0 bases and J by 2 bases, with 9 bases left in between. The CDR3 consists of 15 residues. CDR3 DNA sequence: TGTGCCAGCAGTTACTCTGGACAGAACACAGATACGCAGTATTTT. Translated, it gives CASSYSGQNTDTQYF.

The gene calls are TRBV6-1 and TRBJ1-3; no clear D gene. V dropped 4 bases and J dropped 0 bases, with 19 bases sitting between them. CDR3 length: 18 amino acids. CDR1 and CDR2 from the germline V gene are MNHNS and SASEGT. The CDR3 loop is CASSAFPGRAPSGNTIYF. CDR3 bases: TGTGCCAGCAGTGCGTTCCCTGGGAGGGCTCCCTCTGGAAACACCATATATTTT.

This clone was seen more than once but under ten times. The rearrangement joins TRBV30 to TRBJ2-7, with D maybe TRBD1 (6 bases). The CDR3 runs 16 residues. Trimming cost V 1 base and J 7 bases, with 23 bases left between them. The V gene's germline CDR1 is GTSNPN and CDR2 SVGIG (reference sequence). The DNA for the CDR3 is TGTGCCTGGAGTGAGACATACCGGGACACAAGGGGGGAGCAGTACTTC. Encoded protein: CAWSETYRDTRGEQYF.

The chain couples TRBV15 to TRBJ1-4, with TRBD1 as a possible D gene (5 bases). V lost 3 bases and J 4 bases, leaving 15 bases between the germline ends. This CDR3 spans 16 amino acids. Germline assignment: CDR1 LNHNV and CDR2 YYDKDF (reference sequence). CDR3 nucleotide sequence: TGTGCCACCAGCAGTCCTGTAGGGGTCATTAATGAAAAACTGTTTTTT. Translating gives CATSSPVGVINEKLFF.

There are a few counts of this clone. V and J are TRBV19 and TRBJ1-5, with 8 bases aligning to TRBD1. V lost 5 bases and J lost 0; bases outside the gene matches: 9. There are 17 residues in the CDR3. Germline V gives CDR1 LNHDA, CDR2 SQIVND (reference sequence). CDR3 nucleotides: TGTGCCAGTAGTTGGGCAGGGGGCGGGGGTAGCAATCAGCCCCAGCATTTT. Translating gives CASSWAGGGGSNQPQHF.

The chain recombines TRBV7-9 with TRBJ1-1; D unclear. The V gene lost 5 bases and the J gene lost 5 bases, with 12 bases spanning the gap. There are 13 residues in the CDR3. The germline CDR1 and CDR2 sequences are SEHNR and FQNEAQ (reference sequence). For the CDR3, the DNA is TGTGCCAGCAGCCCGAGACAAGTAACTGAAGCTTTCTTT. Protein sequence: CASSPRQVTEAFF.

CDR3 coding DNA: TGTGCCAGCAGCTTAGACTCGCAGCCATTGCGGCGCAATCAGCCCCAGCATTTT. This translates into CASSLDSQPLRRNQPQHF. This sequence joins TRBV11-3 and TRBJ1-5, with D hard to call. Trimming left V 0 bases short and J 2 bases short, with 17 bases between. This CDR3 has 18 amino acids. Germline lookup yields CDR1 SGHNT and CDR2 YENEEA.

This rearrangement joins TRBV11-3 to TRBJ2-3; TRBD2 agrees at 11 bases. Germline CDR1 reads SGHNT; CDR2 reads YENEEA. The CDR3 sequence is 16 residues long. V lost 5 bases, J lost 5 bases, and 9 bases stayed unmatched. In DNA, the CDR3 is TGTGCCAGCAGCCGGGGGGCTAGCGGGGGGCAAGATACGCAGTATTTT. It encodes CASSRGASGGQDTQYF.

This rearrangement joins TRBV5-4 to TRBJ1-2; 9 bases agree with TRBD1. The CDR3 runs to 14 residues. Trimming cost V 4 bases and J 7 bases; bases outside gene matches: 8. Germline CDR1 SGHNT, CDR2 YYREEE (reference sequence). The CDR3 nucleotides read TGTGCCAGCAGCACCGACAGGGGGGGTTTTGGCTACACCTTC. Encoded protein: CASSTDRGGFGYTF.

V and J are TRBV13 and TRBJ2-5, with 8 bases identical to TRBD1. Germline V gene lookup returns CDR1 PRHDT and CDR2 FYEKMQ (reference sequence). There are 16 residues in the CDR3. V gave up 6 bases and J gave up 5 bases; unmatched junction bases: 14. CDR3 sequence reads: CASRPIGQGSGETQYF. The CDR3 coding sequence is TGTGCCAGCAGACCTATAGGACAGGGTTCGGGGGAGACCCAGTACTTC. The variable domain in full, with the rest retrieved from reference TRBV13 and TRBJ2-5, is AAGVIQSPRHLIKEKRETATLKCYPIPRHDTVYWYQQGPGQDPQFLISFYEKMQSDKGSIPDRFSAQQFSDYHSELNMSSLELGDSALYFCASRPIGQGSGETQYFGPGTRLLVL.

The V call is TRBV27, the J call TRBJ1-2; D is unresolved. CDR3 size: 13 residues. Per the germline V gene, CDR1 is MNHEY and CDR2 is SMNVEV (reference sequence). V dropped 5 bases and J dropped 3 bases, with 10 bases sitting between them. Written as DNA, the CDR3 is TGTGCCAGCAGTCAACAGATGGACTATGGCTACACCTTC. Translating gives CASSQQMDYGYTF.

CDR3 protein: CASQNRGRNEAFF. The CDR3, as DNA: TGTGCCAGCCAGAACAGGGGGCGGAATGAAGCTTTCTTT. The chain combines TRBV19 with TRBJ1-1; 9 nucleotides agree with TRBD1. CDR1 and CDR2 (germline): LNHDA, SQIVND (reference sequence). CDR3 length: 13 amino acids. V was pared by 9 bases and J by 7 bases, with 9 bases of the junction left unmatched. The whole variable domain, filled in from reference TRBV19 and TRBJ1-1, reads DGGITQSPKYLFRKEGQNVTLSCEQNLNHDAMYWYRQDPGQGLRLIYYSQIVNDFQKGDIAEGYSVSREKKESFPLTVTSAQKNPTAFYLCASQNRGRNEAFFGQGTRLTVV.

This chain links TRBV27 with TRBJ1-4, with D possibly being TRBD1 (6 bases). Germline values: CDR1 MNHEY, CDR2 SMNVEV (reference sequence). CDR3 length equals 13 residues. V lost 2 bases and J lost 7, with 8 bases in between. CDR3 sequence (DNA): TGTGCCAGCAGTTTAGGACAGAGTGAAAAACTGTTTTTT. Translated: CASSLGQSEKLFF.